The next 14 T cell receptor beta chains were all read from a single sample in a study of blood T cells in healthy people across ages. A J-beta primer mix and a sample-barcoded 5' primer were used in a second PCR of about 7 to 11 cycles. In TCRdb, the 5' RACE reads were re-called with MiXCR into one record per CDR3 protein. The sample carries some 800,000 distinct CDR3 sequences, around 45% recorded once. Sequenced material: blood. These receptors were collected from a man in his 60s in good health.

The chain joins TRBV6-2 or TRBV6-3 to TRBJ2-7; D not resolved. CDR1 is MNHEY, CDR2 SVGEGT, per germline. V lost 6 bases to trimming and J lost 2 bases, with 14 bases between them. The CDR3 extends over 14 amino acids. CDR3 protein: CASRSAVWPYEQYF. CDR3 in DNA: TGTGCCAGCAGAAGTGCGGTTTGGCCCTACGAGCAGTACTTC.

This clonotype was observed a few times. This sequence joins TRBV12-3 or TRBV12-4 and TRBJ2-7, with TRBD1 matching over 8 bases. The J segment lost 2 bases and the V segment lost 1 base, leaving 7 bases of the junction unmatched. The CDR3 totals 16 residues. In nucleotides, the CDR3 is TGTGCCAGCAGTTTAGAAGCCGGGACAGGACCCTACGAGCAGTACTTC. This encodes CASSLEAGTGPYEQYF.

A word on this clonotype: A read error may be the cause here, since a much bigger clone is one base away. The chain has TRBV5-5 and TRBJ2-3; D tentatively reads TRBD1 or TRBD2 (5 bases each). The germline V and J ends were trimmed by 4 bases and 3 bases, with 12 bases remaining between them. Germline-derived CDR1 and CDR2 are SGHKS and YYEKEE (reference sequence). This CDR3 is 14 amino acids long. DNA of the CDR3: TGTGCCAGCAGCGTGCAGGGAGCAACAGATACGCAGTATTTT. Translating gives CASSVQGATDTQYF. The full variable domain, completed using reference TRBV5-5 and TRBJ2-3, is DAGVTQSPTHLIKTRGQQVTLRCSPISGHKSVSWYQQVLGQGPQFIFQYYEKEERGRGNFPDRFSARQFPNYSSELNVNALLLGDSALYLCASSVQGATDTQYFGPGTRLTVL.

The chain combines TRBV29-1 with TRBJ2-5, with TRBD2 identical over 11 bases. The CDR3 is 14 amino acids. Germline lookup yields CDR1 SQVTM and CDR2 ANQGSEA. J gave up 11 bases and V 4 bases, and 12 bases lay outside the gene matches. The CDR3 protein is CSVVAGGMRNEQYF. The CDR3 coding sequence is TGCAGCGTTGTAGCGGGGGGGATGAGAAATGAGCAGTACTTC.

This clonotype was picked up a small number of times. J is TRBJ1-5 and V is TRBV4-3; no clear D. The CDR3 spans 13 residues. Germline assignment: CDR1 LGHNA and CDR2 YSLEER. The V gene lost 3 bases and the J gene lost 3 bases, with 6 bases spanning the gap. The CDR3 is CASSQSHNQPQHF. The CDR3 coding sequence is TGCGCCAGCAGCCAGTCTCACAATCAGCCCCAGCATTTT.

This clonotype was counted only a few times. The chain employs TRBV7-9 and TRBJ1-2; 7 bases are shared with TRBD1. The length of the CDR3 is 13 residues. In germline, CDR1 is SEHNR, CDR2 FQNEAQ (reference sequence). The junction had 4 bases not matched to a gene; V was cut back by 5 bases and J by 4 bases. The DNA for the CDR3 is TGTGCCAGCAGCGGGACAGCTAGCTATGGCTACACCTTC. Translation: CASSGTASYGYTF. The full variable domain, in which reference TRBV7-9 and TRBJ1-2 provide the parts outside the CDR3, is DTGVSQNPRHKITKRGQNVTFRCDPISEHNRLYWYRQTLGQGPEFLTYFQNEAQLEKSRLLSDRFSAERPKGSFSTLEIQRTEQGDSAMYLCASSGTASYGYTFGSGTRLTVV.

This clonotype was observed at least ten times. CDR3 nucleotide sequence: TGTGCCAGCAGCAGGGGTACTAATGAAAAACTGTTTTTT. The encoded protein is CASSRGTNEKLFF. This chain joins TRBV27 and TRBJ1-4, with a possible D match to TRBD1 (6 bases). Trimming stripped 6 bases from V and 2 bases from J, with 7 bases between. From germline, CDR1 is MNHEY and CDR2 SMNVEV (reference sequence). This CDR3 is 13 amino acids long. Variable domain in full (rest from reference TRBV27 and TRBJ1-4): EAQVTQNPRYLITVTGKKLTVTCSQNMNHEYMSWYRQDPGLGLRQIYYSMNVEVTDKGDVPEGYKVSRKEKRNFPLILESPSPNQTSLYFCASSRGTNEKLFFGSGTQLSVL.

The chain has TRBV29-1 and TRBJ1-2; unclear D gene. V was cut by 1 base and J by 4 bases, with 4 bases left in between. In germline, CDR1 is SQVTM, CDR2 ANQGSEA. This CDR3 comprises 11 residues. The DNA for the CDR3 is TGCAGCGTTGAAGTCTCCTATGGCTACACCTTC. This sequence encodes CSVEVSYGYTF.

This clonotype was recorded at least ten times. This chain uses TRBV28 with TRBJ1-5; D perhaps matches TRBD1 (5 bases). Germline V CDR1 and CDR2: MDHEN, SYDVKM. The CDR3 has 14 amino acids. V was cut by 6 bases and J by 1 base, with 10 bases left in between. CDR3 in amino acids: CASSFGGSNQPQHF. CDR3 nucleotides: TGTGCCAGCAGCTTTGGGGGGAGCAATCAGCCCCAGCATTTT.

The rearrangement links TRBV11-2 to TRBJ2-5; 10 bases align to TRBD2. CDR3 size: 15 residues. Germline V lookup: CDR1 SGHAT, CDR2 FQNNGV. V gave up 3 bases and J gave up 7 bases; unmatched junction bases: 8. The CDR3 sequence: CASSFSGGSGGTQYF. The CDR3 nucleotides read TGTGCCAGCAGCTTTAGCGGGGGGTCCGGTGGGACCCAGTACTTC.

The chain combines TRBV3-1 with TRBJ2-4; D possibly corresponds to TRBD1 (6 bases). The V gene's germline CDR1 is LGHDT and CDR2 YNNKEL (reference sequence). Trimming left V 1 base short and J 15 bases short, with 16 bases between. The CDR3 loop spans 13 amino acids. The CDR3: CASSQVGQTRVYF. The CDR3 region has the DNA TGTGCCAGCAGCCAAGTTGGACAGACCAGAGTGTACTTC.

This clonotype has a handful of counts. The chain recombines TRBV6-1 with TRBJ1-2, with D hard to call. Trimming cost V 4 bases and J 2 bases, with 11 bases left between them. The CDR3 extends over 14 amino acids. Per the germline V gene, CDR1 is MNHNS and CDR2 is SASEGT. CDR3 sequence reads: CASSAQTANYGYTF. CDR3 DNA sequence: TGTGCCAGCAGTGCACAGACGGCGAACTATGGCTACACCTTC.

This clonotype has just a few counts. This chain connects TRBV5-1 to TRBJ1-6; no clear D. Per the germline V gene, CDR1 is SGHRS and CDR2 is YFSETQ. The CDR3 consists of 15 residues. V was cut by 0 bases and J by 4 bases, with 8 bases left in between. As DNA, the CDR3 is TGCGCCAGCAGCTTGGCAGCAGCGTATAATTCACCCCTCCACTTT. Protein product: CASSLAAAYNSPLHF. Full variable domain (rest looked up from reference TRBV5-1 and TRBJ1-6): KAGVTQTPRYLIKTRGQQVTLSCSPISGHRSVSWYQQTPGQGLQFLFEYFSETQRNKGNFPGRFSGRQFSNSRSEMNVSTLELGDSALYLCASSLAAAYNSPLHFGNGTRLTVT.

This clonotype was counted only a few times. The rearrangement joins TRBV27 to TRBJ1-6; a weak D match, TRBD1 (5 bases). The CDR3 is 14 amino acids. Germline CDR1 MNHEY, CDR2 SMNVEV (reference sequence). The V end was cut by 5 bases, the J end by 7 bases, with 12 bases between. The CDR3 nucleotides are TGTGCCAGCAGTAGACAGACCGAGAATTCACCCCTCCACTTT. Its translation: CASSRQTENSPLHF.